The 30 T cell receptor beta chains below were found in one sample sequenced in a study of T cell responses to AZD1222 COVID-19 vaccine. The method was immunoSEQ multiplex PCR; TCRdb's version includes in-frame clones alone and lacks a portion of them. There are 100,000 or so clones in the sample; 89% occur only once, and approximately 5% lies in the top ten. Sample: peripheral blood, taken 28 days after the second AZD1222 dose. These receptor sequences come from an adult who received the AZD1222 COVID-19 vaccine.

The chain couples TRBV5-5 to TRBJ1-1; no clear D. Trimming shortened V by 2 bases and J by 5 bases, and 13 bases separated the two germline ends. The germline gives CDR1 SGHKS, CDR2 YYEKEE (reference sequence). The CDR3 runs 14 residues. The CDR3 DNA follows: TGTGCCAGCAGCTTTCGTTGGGGAGGGACTGAAGCTTTCTTT. Residues: CASSFRWGGTEAFF.

The rearrangement joins TRBV4-3 to TRBJ2-7; 12 bases agree with TRBD2. V dropped 1 base and J dropped 0; count of bases not matched to a gene: 1. CDR1 and CDR2 from the germline V gene are LGHNA and YSLEER. This CDR3 has 16 residues. The DNA for the CDR3 is TGCGCCAGCAGCCAAGGACTAGCGGGGGACTCCTACGAGCAGTACTTC. This encodes CASSQGLAGDSYEQYF.

The chain links TRBV10-3 to TRBJ2-4; 9 positions match TRBD2. Germline CDR1 and CDR2: ENHRY and SYGVKD. The CDR3 is 16 residues long. With 3 bases clipped from V and 0 bases from J, the junction kept 3 bases outside the gene matches. CDR3 DNA: TGTGCCATCAGTGATAGCGGGGGAATAGCCAAAAACATTCAGTACTTC. It encodes CAISDSGGIAKNIQYF.

In DNA, the CDR3 is TGCGCCAGCAGCTTGCGGCTAGCAGGGGGCGGGGAGCTGTTTTTT. The encoded protein is CASSLRLAGGGELFF. V is TRBV5-1 and J is TRBJ2-2; 7 bases are a match to TRBD1. J was trimmed by 7 bases and V by 1 base; bases with no gene match: 7. Germline V gives CDR1 SGHRS, CDR2 YFSETQ. The CDR3 contains 15 residues.

J is TRBJ1-6 and V is TRBV4-1; 11 bases match TRBD1. The CDR3 runs 16 residues. J lost 8 bases, V lost 6 bases, and 9 bases had no gene match. The germline V gene encodes CDR1 MGHRA and CDR2 YSYEKL. The CDR3, as DNA: TGCGCCAGCAGGACGAGGTCGGGACAGGGGGATTCACCCCTCCACTTT. Its translation: CASRTRSGQGDSPLHF.

This clone is a singleton in its sample. This chain links TRBV3-1 (or the pseudogene TRBV3-2) with TRBJ2-5; 9 bases match TRBD2. The CDR3 length is 14 residues. Germline V CDR1 and CDR2: LGHDT, YNNKEL (reference sequence). V shed 4 bases and J 2 bases; nucleotides not matched to a gene: 2. The DNA of the CDR3 is TGTGCCAGCAGCCGGCTAGCGGGGCAAGAGACCCAGTACTTC. Protein: CASSRLAGQETQYF.

The chain couples TRBV30 to TRBJ1-2; 8 nucleotides line up with TRBD1. CDR3 size: 15 residues. V lost 1 base to trimming and J lost 3 bases; unmatched junction nucleotides: 7. Germline V lookup: CDR1 GTSNPN, CDR2 SVGIG (reference sequence). The CDR3 coding sequence is TGTGCCTGGAGTGAATATACAGGGGGGCACTATGGCTACACCTTC. Encoded protein: CAWSEYTGGHYGYTF.

The chain carries TRBV11-3 and TRBJ1-1; no reliable D call. The V end lost 3 bases, the J end lost 5 bases, and 7 bases lay between the germline ends. The CDR3 runs to 12 residues. Germline CDR1 reads SGHNT; CDR2 reads YENEEA. The CDR3, as DNA: TGTGCCAGCAGCTTTCGGGGAACTGAAGCTTTCTTT. Its translation: CASSFRGTEAFF. Based on the CDR3 plus reference TRBV11-3 and TRBJ1-1, the full variable domain is EAGVVQSPRYKIIEKKQPVAFWCNPISGHNTLYWYLQNLGQGPELLIRYENEEAVDDSQLPKDRFSAERLKGVDSTLKIQPAELGDSAVYLCASSFRGTEAFFGQGTRLTVV.

The CDR3 coding sequence is TGTGCCAGTAGTTCTGGGACTGGAAACACCATATATTTT. As protein: CASSSGTGNTIYF. J is TRBJ1-3 and V is TRBV19; D gene uncertain. The germline gives CDR1 LNHDA, CDR2 SQIVND (reference sequence). The CDR3 has 13 amino acids. Trimming shortened V by 5 bases and J by 2 bases, and 7 bases separated the two germline ends.

This chain uses TRBV12-3 or TRBV12-4 with TRBJ2-7; the D is unclear. The CDR3 length is 12 residues. V was shortened by 1 base and J by 6 bases, with 7 bases between the two germline ends. CDR3 DNA sequence: TGTGCCAGCAGTTTAGACTTTTCCGAGCAGTACTTC. Its protein is CASSLDFSEQYF.

The chain is built from TRBV5-4 and TRBJ1-4, with a possible D match to TRBD1 (6 bases). Trimming took off 4 bases at V and 7 bases at J, with 20 bases between the two ends. The CDR3 extends over 16 amino acids. CDR1 and CDR2 (germline): SGHNT, YYREEE (reference sequence). The CDR3 loop is CASSPRGGTQGEKLFF. CDR3 in DNA: TGTGCCAGCAGCCCCAGAGGGGGGACCCAAGGTGAAAAACTGTTTTTT.

The chain links TRBV5-1 to TRBJ2-7; possible D gene TRBD1, 5 bases. Trimming took off 1 base at V and 0 bases at J, with 17 bases between the two ends. This CDR3 spans 17 amino acids. Germline CDR1 is SGHRS and CDR2 is YFSETQ. The DNA of the CDR3 is TGCGCCAGCAGCTTGACTACAGGAGTTCAAAGCTCCTACGAGCAGTACTTC. This translates into CASSLTTGVQSSYEQYF.

The CDR3: CASSLLAGGSMDEQFF. CDR3 DNA: TGTGCCAGCAGCTTATTAGCGGGGGGGTCTATGGATGAGCAGTTCTTC. This rearrangement joins TRBV7-8 to TRBJ2-1; 11 bases are a match to TRBD2. With V trimmed by 2 bases and J by 8 bases, 8 bases remained unmatched. The germline CDR1 and CDR2 sequences are SGHVS and FQNEAQ. The CDR3 totals 16 residues.

This clone has just a few counts. V gene TRBV21-1 combines with J gene TRBJ2-7; the table's D call of TRBD1 was not tested on the DNA. TRBV21-1 is given as a pseudogene. The CDR3 length is 14 residues. The DNA for the CDR3 is TGTGCCAGCAGTTCAGGGACAGATATCTACGAGCAGTACTTC. Translating gives CASSSGTDIYEQYF.

For the CDR3, the DNA is TGTGCCAGCAGCTTGTATTCAGGGGCACCCTTGAACACCGGGGAGCTGTTTTTT. Its protein is CASSLYSGAPLNTGELFF. The rearrangement uses TRBV5-4 and TRBJ2-2; D may be TRBD1 (6 bases). The germline V gene encodes CDR1 SGHNT and CDR2 YYREEE (reference sequence). This CDR3 region has 18 residues. Trimming cost V 1 base and J 1 base, with 17 bases left between them.

The J gene is TRBJ1-4, the V gene TRBV5-8; D call uncertain. The V end was cut by 0 bases, the J end by 8 bases, with 5 bases between. The CDR3 runs to 12 residues. In germline, CDR1 is SGHTS, CDR2 YDEGEE. CDR3 in DNA: TGTGCCAGCAGCTTGGCGGGGGAAAAACTGTTTTTT. It is translated as CASSLAGEKLFF.

The chain is built from TRBV7-3 and TRBJ2-3; 9 bases align to TRBD2. With 5 bases clipped from V and 1 base from J, the junction kept 7 bases outside the gene matches. Per the germline V gene, CDR1 is SGHTA and CDR2 is FQGTGA. The CDR3 totals 16 residues. The CDR3 DNA follows: TGTGCCAGCAGCCCACTGGCTAGCGGGGGCACAGATACGCAGTATTTT. Translating gives CASSPLASGGTDTQYF.

J is TRBJ1-6 and V is TRBV18; TRBD1 might be the D (5 bases). V was clipped by 2 bases and J by 5 bases, with 13 bases between them. This CDR3 is 16 amino acids long. The germline gives CDR1 KGHSH, CDR2 LQKENI. As DNA, the CDR3 is TGTGCCAGCTCACCAAATGGTAGGGGTAATAATTCACCCCTCCACTTT. Amino acids: CASSPNGRGNNSPLHF.

The chain uses TRBV27 and TRBJ1-5, with D possibly TRBD1 on 6 matching bases. The CDR3 spans 14 residues. Trimming took off 2 bases at V and 6 bases at J, with 11 bases between the two ends. The germline V gene has CDR1 MNHEY and CDR2 SMNVEV (reference sequence). The CDR3 bases are TGTGCCAGCAGTTTAAGGGGGGCAGGTCAGCCCCAGCATTTT. It encodes CASSLRGAGQPQHF.

This rearrangement joins TRBV12-3 or TRBV12-4 to TRBJ1-2; no clear D. This CDR3 spans 12 amino acids. Between the trimmed V and J ends, which lost 1 base and 7 bases, there was a span of 7 bases. The CDR3 bases are TGTGCCAGCAGTTTAGAGACCGGTGGCTACACCTTC. It codes for CASSLETGGYTF.

The table lists this clone with a count of one. The chain combines TRBV13 with TRBJ2-1; TRBD1 agrees at 9 bases. The CDR3 consists of 18 residues. CDR1 PRHDT and CDR2 FYEKMQ come from the germline V gene (reference sequence). The junction had 17 bases not matched to a gene; V was cut back by 5 bases and J by 6 bases. In DNA, the CDR3 is TGTGCCAGCAGCCGTCGTCCCGGGACAGGGATCGGTAGCAATGAGCAGTTCTTC. Amino acid sequence: CASSRRPGTGIGSNEQFF.

The chain recombines TRBV4-1 with TRBJ2-1; TRBD2 aligns across 8 bases. The CDR3 has 15 amino acids. Germline CDR1 MGHRA, CDR2 YSYEKL. V lost 3 bases to trimming and J lost 4 bases; unmatched junction nucleotides: 5. The CDR3 sequence is CASSHGSGEYNEQFF. The CDR3 nucleotides read TGCGCCAGCAGCCACGGTAGCGGGGAATACAATGAGCAGTTCTTC.

The rearrangement joins TRBV27 to TRBJ1-5; no clear D. V was shortened by 3 bases and J by 8 bases, with 17 bases between the two germline ends. Germline V CDR1 and CDR2: MNHEY, SMNVEV (reference sequence). This CDR3 spans 15 amino acids. The CDR3 DNA reads as TGTGCCAGCAGTTTGAGTAGGAACGGCTGGGAGCCCCAGCATTTT. Amino acid sequence: CASSLSRNGWEPQHF.

The genes are TRBV30 and TRBJ1-1; no firm D call. Trimming took 3 bases from V and 3 from J, leaving 8 bases between them. In germline, CDR1 is GTSNPN, CDR2 SVGIG (reference sequence). CDR3 length equals 12 residues. CDR3 sequence reads: CAWRDRYTEAFF. The CDR3 bases are TGTGCCTGGAGGGACCGCTACACTGAAGCTTTCTTT.

The rearrangement joins TRBV19 to TRBJ1-3; tentative D call: TRBD1 (6 bases). This CDR3 is built from 14 residues. Germline values: CDR1 LNHDA, CDR2 SQIVND (reference sequence). V lost 5 bases and J lost 3, with 11 bases in between. CDR3 in DNA: TGTGCCAGTAGTTTACAGGGTTTTGGAAACACCATATATTTT. This gives the protein CASSLQGFGNTIYF.

The genes are TRBV19 and TRBJ1-1; 8 bases agree with TRBD1. The length of the CDR3 is 15 residues. Germline lookup yields CDR1 LNHDA and CDR2 SQIVND (reference sequence). Unmatched junction bases numbered 7, after V lost 6 bases and J lost 1 base. For the CDR3, the DNA is TGTGCCAGTAGACCACAGACAGGGGCGAACACTGAAGCTTTCTTT. This codes for CASRPQTGANTEAFF.

This clone was detected only once. The chain links TRBV6-5 to TRBJ1-1; D is perhaps TRBD1 (5 bases). This CDR3 region has 13 residues. V lost 6 bases and J lost 4, with 12 bases in between. Germline loops: CDR1 MNHEY, CDR2 SVGAGI. For the CDR3, the DNA is TGTGCCAGCAGCTCCGGGGGAGTCACTGAAGCTTTCTTT. Protein product: CASSSGGVTEAFF.

The gene calls are TRBV10-1 and TRBJ1-2; D gene uncertain. Germline CDR1 is WNHNN and CDR2 is SYGVQD (reference sequence). Trimming removed 3 bases from V and 2 bases from J, with 7 bases in between. The CDR3 has 13 amino acids. DNA of the CDR3: TGCGCCAGCAGTGATCACCAAAACTATGGCTACACCTTC. Its translation: CASSDHQNYGYTF.

A few counts support this clone. The V call is TRBV18, the J call TRBJ1-2; D remains unclear. The V end was cut by 3 bases, the J end by 8 bases, with 13 bases between. There are 13 residues in the CDR3. The V gene's germline CDR1 is KGHSH and CDR2 LQKENI. CDR3 sequence reads: CASSPMTGEGYTF. The CDR3 DNA sequence: TGTGCCAGCTCACCTATGACTGGGGAAGGCTACACCTTC.

The chain carries TRBV25-1 and TRBJ2-2, with 7 bases matching TRBD1. V gave up 8 bases and J gave up 4 bases; unmatched junction bases: 7. CDR3 length: 14 residues. Germline CDR1 is MGHDK and CDR2 is SYGVNS. Written as DNA, the CDR3 is TGTGCCAGCCGAAAGACAGGGCTCACCGGGGAGCTGTTTTTT. It codes for CASRKTGLTGELFF.